Listed below are T cell receptor beta chains from one sample, sequenced in a study of shared clonotypes between healthy human individuals. Produced via immunoSEQ multiplex PCR; TCRdb's table is partial and in-frame only. The data contain about 580,000 clones, about 98% of them seen just once; the ten biggest clones take up roughly 0.29%. Sequences were obtained from naive CD8+ T cells sorted from blood. These receptors originate from a young man in good health. CDR3s include the opening cysteine and the closing phenylalanine or tryptophan. A D gene is named only where the DNA matches it firmly.

D | V | CDR3
. | TRBV15 | CATSLARQETQYF
. | TRBV29-1 | CSVDVGGWDEQFF
TRBD1 | TRBV7-8 | CASSLRTGIKYEQYF
. | TRBV7-6 | CASSLADELSYEQYF
. | TRBV15 | CATSSGRQYNEQFF
. | TRBV28 | CASSMMNNPRRDTQYF
. | TRBV7-8 | CASSFVGADNEQFF
. | TRBV27 | CASSWNRMHYEQYF
TRBD1 | TRBV7-2 | CASSSPGQGSQYF
. | TRBV9 | CASSVNPRVSGANVLTF